These 3 T cell receptor beta chains were sequenced from one sample in a study of shared clonotypes between healthy human individuals. Repertoires were generated with immunoSEQ multiplex PCR, while TCRdb's copy carries only in-frame clones and drops some. Among about 2.3 million clones listed, roughly 90% were seen once. Input material: naive CD4+ T cells from PBMCs. The subset here: CD45RA+ positively selected. The receptors come from a man aged 18 to 29 in good health. Some clones in this sample may be carry-over from other donors' samples.

A word on this clone: This CDR3 is also generated by other DNA sequences in the sample. The chain combines TRBV18 with TRBJ1-3; D unclear. Germline CDR1 KGHSH, CDR2 LQKENI. The CDR3 covers 14 residues. The ends were cut back, 2 bases at V and 0 bases at J, with 5 bases in the middle. Here the CDR3 DNA reads TGTGCCAGCTCACCAAATAGCTCTGGAAACACCATATATTTT. Translating gives CASSPNSSGNTIYF.

This chain uses TRBV27 with TRBJ1-2; weak D call: TRBD1 (5 bases). Germline-derived CDR1 and CDR2 are MNHEY and SMNVEV (reference sequence). V gave up 3 bases and J gave up 8 bases, with 19 bases separating them. This CDR3 has 15 amino acids. CDR3 in amino acids: CASSLVGRGFEGYTF. Here the CDR3 DNA reads TGTGCCAGCAGTTTGGTGGGACGCGGGTTTGAAGGCTACACCTTC.

The V and J genes are TRBV4-2 and TRBJ2-7; 15 bases align to TRBD2. The CDR3 runs 15 residues. CDR1 LGHNA and CDR2 YNFKEQ come from the germline V gene. V was clipped by 4 bases and J by 7 bases; unmatched bases: 5. This chain's CDR3 is CASSLGTSGRREQYF. CDR3 coding DNA: TGTGCCAGCAGCCTCGGGACTAGCGGGAGGCGGGAGCAGTACTTC.